These T cell receptor beta chains were read from a single sample in a study of T cells expressing NK-cell markers. TCRdb re-called the 5' RACE reads and catalogs CDR3 proteins one per entry, DNA excluded. This specimen shows over 150,000 distinct CDR3 sequences; the ten leading clones hold roughly 21%. What was sequenced was blood T cells: a sorted CD56 or NKG2C T cell subset, CD4+ or CD8+ T cells, or bulk PBMC T cells (not recorded which). These receptors were obtained from a man aged 18-69 years in good health. CDR3s include the opening cysteine and the closing phenylalanine or tryptophan.

j_gene	v_gene	CDR3aa
TRBJ2-7	TRBV4-1	CASTPGTGTYEQYF
TRBJ1-2	TRBV6-5	CASSSGTGLHGDYGYTF
TRBJ2-7	TRBV13	CASSPGPVPGEQYF
TRBJ2-1	TRBV6-1	CASTKEGGNEQFF
TRBJ2-7	TRBV11-2	CASTRDIENYEQYF
TRBJ2-1	TRBV5-5	CASSFFSAYNEQFF
TRBJ2-7	TRBV11-1	CASSSPRTGVSRTYEQYF
TRBJ1-2	TRBV29-1	CSVPAPSAGYTF
TRBJ2-2	TRBV25-1	CASSPGGNTGELFF
TRBJ2-1	TRBV6-2/TRBV6-3	CFFNQQLPVRRGGLNEQFF
TRBJ1-4	TRBV9	CASSLGTATNEKLFF
TRBJ2-2	TRBV9	CASSPRGGRNTGELFF
TRBJ2-3	TRBV29-1	CSVESQNTDTQYF
TRBJ2-2	TRBV12-3/TRBV12-4	CALRLAGRTGELFF
TRBJ2-1	TRBV23-1	CASPRVRTSRNEQFF
TRBJ2-7	TRBV11-2	CASSTTYEQYF
TRBJ2-7	TRBV5-6	CASSSFYGAYEQYF
TRBJ2-7	TRBV6-2/TRBV6-3	CASNISPEYEQYF
TRBJ2-2	TRBV12-3/TRBV12-4	CASSPASGWGTNTGELFF
TRBJ2-5	TRBV7-9	CASRTRGAQETQYF
TRBJ2-7	TRBV20-1	CSARTGASRGQYF
TRBJ2-7	TRBV20-1	CSAPHLEHSVIYEQYF
TRBJ2-1	TRBV21-1	CASREQGAKIDEQFF
TRBJ1-3	TRBV5-4	CASSLDLDSGNTIYF
TRBJ2-1	TRBV5-6	CASFGGDYNEQFF
TRBJ2-1	TRBV13	CASSLYPGQAYNEQFF
TRBJ1-4	TRBV7-9	CASSRLTGGREKLFF
TRBJ1-5	TRBV3-1	CASSRSPGQPQHF
TRBJ1-6	TRBV12-3/TRBV12-4	CASKEGLGSPLHF
TRBJ2-5	TRBV6-1	CASSQLVGQGNQETQYF
TRBJ1-2	TRBV27	CASSATGGYGYTF
TRBJ2-5	TRBV9	CASSVESRLAGGLETQYF
TRBJ2-7	TRBV5-6	CASRVQGGGTYEQYF
TRBJ2-7	TRBV6-5	CASSYSFGGAYEQYF
TRBJ1-4	TRBV10-3	CAIRSAGEENEKLFF
TRBJ1-5	TRBV15	CATSTQKGGPQHF
TRBJ1-5	TRBV6-1	CASSHGGNQPQHF
TRBJ2-1	TRBV2	CASWGGLAGYNEQFF
TRBJ2-7	TRBV5-1	CASSLGQGNYEQYF
TRBJ2-7	TRBV30	CAWSWGQTSYEQYF
TRBJ1-2	TRBV15	CATSREPDWTYGYTF
TRBJ2-2	TRBV5-4	CASSLGPQGGAGELFF
TRBJ1-4	TRBV6-5	CASSFSGNNEKLFF
TRBJ1-1	TRBV15	CATRPVDRLNTEAFF
TRBJ2-5	TRBV6-5	CASINREGPRETQYF
TRBJ2-7	TRBV5-5	CASSAPGGQFYEQYF
TRBJ2-4	TRBV20-1	CSARDLDDIQYF
TRBJ2-5	TRBV15	CATSGGLLETQYF
TRBJ2-6	TRBV30	CAWSTPGGSGANVLTF
TRBJ2-1	TRBV15	CATSIPGDAREQFF